Given below is one TCR beta chain in context. The sample is drawn from a study of cytomegalovirus exposure and HLA in healthy donors. Assay: immunoSEQ multiplex PCR; the TCRdb copy retains only in-frame clones and omits some. The data show some 170,000 clones, about 87% seen once. This sequence originates from a woman aged 25 to 39 in good health and CMV-seronegative. Specimen: PBMCs.

CDR3 sequence (DNA): TGTGCCTGGAGTGGACCCCAGGTTTACAATGAGCAGTTCTTC. Translating it yields CAWSGPQVYNEQFF. The chain recombines TRBV30 with TRBJ2-1; no firm D call. The germline V and J ends were trimmed by 1 base and 4 bases, with 11 bases remaining between them. Looked up from germline, CDR1 is GTSNPN and CDR2 is SVGIG (reference sequence). The CDR3 loop spans 14 amino acids. The complete variable domain, with remaining parts taken from reference TRBV30 and TRBJ2-1, reads SQTIHQWPATLVQPVGSPLSLECTVEGTSNPNLYWYRQAAGRGLQLLFYSVGIGQISSEVPQNLSASRPQDRQFILSSKKLLLSDSGFYLCAWSGPQVYNEQFFGPGTRLTVL.